The clone carrying this T cell receptor (beta chain) was detected only once. What it binds is not known. These data come from a study of T-cell memory formation after mild COVID-19. TCRdb itself ran the 5' RACE reads through MiXCR, one entry per CDR3 protein. The data show 450,000 to 650,000 distinct CDR3 sequences, with roughly 18% seen just once and around 13% held by the top ten. The germline V and J ends were trimmed by 6 bases and 0 bases, with 9 bases remaining between them. The CDR3 loop spans 15 amino acids. Germline lookup yields CDR1 MGHDK and CDR2 SYGVNS. Study-wide findings and caveats: Pre-infection memory contained some responding clones, which suggested that cross-reactive memory had joined.

The clonotype was recovered from an adult woman who had mild COVID-19 (a few samples of this study predate the infection). Cell type and time point are not known. The rearrangement links TRBV25-1 to TRBJ2-6; no clear D gene. The sample comprised PBMCs or a T cell subset sorted from them (not recorded which). The CDR3 DNA reads as TGTGCCAGCAGCTATTGGAGCTCTGGGGCCAACGTCCTGACTTTC. Its translation: CASSYWSSGANVLTF.